The source of this TCR beta chain is a study of blood T cell repertoires in COVID-19. Study in general: Both acute and convalescent COVID-19 samples were obtained from the United States, Italy and Spain.

The germline V gene has CDR1 LNHDA and CDR2 SQIVND (reference sequence). Trimming stripped 5 bases from V and 5 bases from J, with 10 bases between. The CDR3 runs to 13 residues. Methods used by the authors: Estimation of nucleated cell counts relied on the amplification of reference gene primers. The protocol was immunoSEQ multiplex PCR, while the TCRdb copy is restricted to in-frame clones and leaves out a portion. The V and J calls and clone size come from that table; D and trimming were worked out from the DNA. The sample has 250,000 to 300,000 clones, approximately 86% seen once. This TCR was recovered from a man between 18 and 35 years old with active or convalescent COVID-19. Sequencing used peripheral blood. The V call is TRBV19, the J call TRBJ1-5; D perhaps matches TRBD1 (5 bases). The CDR3 DNA reads as TGTGCCAGTAGTCAGGGTCTCGATCAGCCCCAGCATTTT. Translating it yields CASSQGLDQPQHF.